These T cell receptor beta chains were read from a single sample in a study of Ad26.COV2.S vaccination and SARS-CoV-2 variants. The table came from immunoSEQ multiplex PCR; TCRdb's copy has only in-frame clones and leaves some out. The sample lists about 350,000 clones; 85% were seen once. The sample here was peripheral blood, taken in a trial of Ad26.COV2.S vaccine versus placebo. These receptors came from a person between 18 and 59 years old who received the Ad26.COV2.S COVID-19 vaccine or a placebo. Each CDR3 is given without its conserved first and last residue.

j_gene	v_gene	CDR3aa
TRBJ1-6	TRBV5-1	ASSLLAGDSPLH
TRBJ2-7	TRBV4-1	ASSRVVGPYEQY
TRBJ1-2	TRBV9	ASSASDGFYGYT
TRBJ1-4	TRBV6-5	ASRLQGSEKLF
TRBJ2-1	TRBV5-6	ASSFWTSGGVYNEQF
TRBJ2-2	TRBV4-3	ASSPKISGANTGELF
TRBJ1-1	TRBV29-1	SVEPTGGTEAF
TRBJ2-5	TRBV29-1	SVEGRVSGGKTQY
TRBJ2-2	TRBV5-6	ASSWSGELF
TRBJ2-1	TRBV12-3/TRBV12-4	ASSYRGPEQF
TRBJ2-5	TRBV6-5	ASSYSVAEETQY
TRBJ2-2	TRBV18	ASSSRTGEVAGELF
TRBJ2-7	TRBV18	ASSSPRTGVYEQY
TRBJ2-3	TRBV24-1	ATSDSRGGGPDTQY
TRBJ2-7	TRBV10-3	AISGGSSYEQY
TRBJ2-7	TRBV7-2	ASSLFWSRTGEVGY
TRBJ2-5	TRBV5-1	ASSLAIEETQY
TRBJ1-1	TRBV18	ASSPLLQGANTEAF
TRBJ2-7	TRBV14	ASSRTQGSEQY
TRBJ1-4	TRBV10-3	AISNRDNTNEKLF
TRBJ2-2	TRBV2	ASSESLGAPNTGELF
TRBJ1-2	TRBV9	ASSPRGPDYGYT
TRBJ2-2	TRBV2	ASSEGPRELF
TRBJ1-2	TRBV6-2/TRBV6-3	ASSYGPASNYGYT
TRBJ1-2	TRBV4-1	ASSQGSGGYT
TRBJ1-2	TRBV28	ASSSSMGDGYT
TRBJ2-7	TRBV5-1	ASSLDLAGEGEQY
TRBJ1-4	TRBV5-1	ASTRGSATNEKLF
TRBJ2-1	TRBV3-1/TRBV3-2	ASSLAGGTYNEQF
TRBJ1-2	TRBV3-1/TRBV3-2	ASSPENYNGYT
TRBJ1-4	TRBV30	AWSAQGASEKLF
TRBJ1-1	TRBV19	ASRTTFKESEAF
TRBJ2-7	TRBV18	ASSPSRDSSYEQY
TRBJ1-5	TRBV6-2/TRBV6-3	ASSYTRGVGQPQH
TRBJ2-3	TRBV7-6	ASSLRAPTLAGGAGTDTQY
TRBJ2-7	TRBV5-4	ASSPQWGHLDEQY
TRBJ2-3	TRBV7-2	ASSITSGGATDTQY
TRBJ2-7	TRBV28	ASGLATSSYEQY
TRBJ1-5	TRBV6-5	ASSYPGGPQH
TRBJ2-2	TRBV2	ASRGQTNTGELF
TRBJ2-5	TRBV5-1	ASSPRTEQETQY
TRBJ2-7	TRBV13	ASSSLGQGKNEQY
TRBJ2-1	TRBV7-2	ASSLTYLYNEQF
TRBJ2-3	TRBV5-4	ASSLELPDTQY
TRBJ2-7	TRBV7-2	ASSFRSIPYEQY
TRBJ1-2	TRBV27	ASSTTGGNYGYT
TRBJ2-3	TRBV24-1	ATSDLLAGTDTQY
TRBJ1-5	TRBV6-1	ASSEARSPRSNQPQH
TRBJ2-1	TRBV5-1	ASDRGVAGGGEQF
TRBJ2-7	TRBV7-8	ASSATETKYYEQY
TRBJ2-3	TRBV7-9	ASSWVSGALVADTQY
TRBJ2-7	TRBV28	ASSFEAGRNYEQY
TRBJ2-1	TRBV5-1	ASSFRLAGGYNEQF
TRBJ2-3	TRBV7-6	ASRPSGRRTDTQY
TRBJ2-4	TRBV9	ASGRTGTNIQY
TRBJ2-7	TRBV6-2/TRBV6-3	ASSYSRGKGHSEQY
TRBJ2-5	TRBV9	ASSVGTLAGGQETQY
TRBJ2-1	TRBV5-4	ASSLGMTSGIYNEQF